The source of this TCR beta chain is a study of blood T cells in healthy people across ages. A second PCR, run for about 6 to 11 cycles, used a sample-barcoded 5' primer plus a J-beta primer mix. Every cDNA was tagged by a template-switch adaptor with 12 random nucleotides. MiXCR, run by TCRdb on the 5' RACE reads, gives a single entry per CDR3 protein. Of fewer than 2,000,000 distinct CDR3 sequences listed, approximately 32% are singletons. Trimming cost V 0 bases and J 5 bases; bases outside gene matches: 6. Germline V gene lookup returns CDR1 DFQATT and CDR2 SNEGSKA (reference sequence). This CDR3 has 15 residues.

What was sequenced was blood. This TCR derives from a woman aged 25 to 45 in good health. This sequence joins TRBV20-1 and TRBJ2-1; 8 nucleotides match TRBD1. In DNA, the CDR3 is TGCAGTGCTAGAGAGTGGACAGGGCTTAACAATGAGCAGTTCTTC. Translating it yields CSAREWTGLNNEQFF.